The rows below give T cell receptor beta chains drawn from one sample of a study of long-term antiretroviral therapy in people with HIV. Clones were sequenced by immunoSEQ multiplex PCR, and TCRdb holds only the in-frame ones, with some missing. The data contain about 20,000 clones, roughly 84% of them singletons. The sample was unsorted PBMCs, taken 1.9 years after starting antiretroviral therapy. Every receptor here comes from a woman aged 45 to 65 with HIV. Both conserved end residues are trimmed from each CDR3.

length	J	V	CDR3
11	TRBJ1-2	TRBV4-1	ASSQDSYYGYT
10	TRBJ1-4	TRBV21-1	ASSVWSEKLF
12	TRBJ1-1	TRBV4-1	ASSQDLGLAEAF
12	TRBJ2-1	TRBV7-8	ASSGAGFHNEQF
11	TRBJ2-7	TRBV2	ASSEDRGVEQY
14	TRBJ1-1	TRBV28	ASSLGPASMNTEAF
12	TRBJ1-3	TRBV10-3	AISGDASGNTIY
11	TRBJ2-3	TRBV18	ASSPQGEDTQY
13	TRBJ1-1	TRBV7-2	ASSWGRGKNTEAF
13	TRBJ2-5	TRBV7-2	ASSHRAAHEETQY
14	TRBJ2-1	TRBV4-1	ASSQDTGASYNEQF
19	TRBJ1-5	TRBV19	ASSIGLLGGQGRRSNQPQH
9	TRBJ2-7	TRBV28	ASSQSSGQY
14	TRBJ1-1	TRBV5-1	ASSLDGSVENTEAF
14	TRBJ2-1	TRBV14	ASSQDLGNLYNEQF
14	TRBJ1-1	TRBV19	ASSIGVGARPTEAF
12	TRBJ1-2	TRBV18	ASSPPGGVGGYT
12	TRBJ1-2	TRBV2	ASSTRQVGEGYT
12	TRBJ1-2	TRBV30	AWSPGQRNYGYT
14	TRBJ1-5	TRBV19	ASLKKGGKANQPQH
12	TRBJ2-3	TRBV6-4	ASSAGGATDTQY
14	TRBJ2-3	TRBV11-2	ASSRTPSGGQDTQY
13	TRBJ2-5	TRBV7-8	ASSLDLTLTVAQY
12	TRBJ1-5	TRBV28	ASSPMIGNQPQH
10	TRBJ1-2	TRBV30	AWSAPWGGYT
13	.	TRBV4-1	ASSQVYGKAYEQY
11	TRBJ1-2	TRBV7-2	ASSLGDWRGYT
14	TRBJ2-3	TRBV27	ASSPRGSGGTDTQY
11	TRBJ2-1	TRBV5-6	ASSSGREGKQF
17	TRBJ1-6	TRBV7-2	ASSLPPFGQNSYNSPLH
13	TRBJ2-7	TRBV6-5	ASSYSRTIEYEQY
11	TRBJ1-4	TRBV30	AWSVGTVEKLF
11	TRBJ1-2	TRBV6-5	ASRINWDTGYT
9	TRBJ1-2	TRBV30	AWSVRYGYT
17	TRBJ1-6	TRBV6-9	ASSYSKPAGGSYNSPLH
13	TRBJ2-7	TRBV4-2	ASSPGTGPAYEQY
13	TRBJ2-5	TRBV6-5	ASSQIPGMGETQY
14	TRBJ2-1	TRBV9	ASSLRHVGTSNEQF
15	TRBJ2-7	TRBV4-1	ASSPNYSGTLGGEQY
12	TRBJ1-1	TRBV10-3	AISEEGLVTEAF
11	TRBJ2-5	TRBV29-1	SVEESGGETQY
13	TRBJ2-1	TRBV9	ASSVEGLAGNEQF
15	TRBJ2-7	TRBV5-1	ASSLGGLAGGSYEQY
12	TRBJ1-5	TRBV19	ASRILDPNQPQH
16	TRBJ2-2	TRBV7-3	ASSPGQGLLAGTGELF
11	TRBJ1-1	TRBV7-2	ASSSTVNTEAF
13	TRBJ1-2	TRBV6-1	ASSESGSPNYGYT
15	TRBJ2-1	TRBV4-3	ASSQSLAGATYNEQF
15	TRBJ1-2	TRBV7-9	ASSPRGGTGLDYGYT
12	TRBJ2-7	TRBV7-9	ASSLQGGAYEQY
11	TRBJ2-3	TRBV5-4	ASSPTLEDTQY
13	TRBJ1-3	TRBV6-1	ASSVDEPVGNTIY
14	TRBJ2-1	TRBV7-8	ASSLEPLAGLNEQF